Listed below are T cell receptor beta chains from one sample, sequenced in a study of blood T cell repertoires in COVID-19. Libraries were prepared by immunoSEQ multiplex PCR; TCRdb keeps only in-frame clonotypes and omits some of them. Here the sample spans around 60,000 clones, approximately 77% being singletons. Sequencing was done on a sample of peripheral blood. The receptors here all came from a human donor in a cohort sampled during active COVID-19. CDR3s include the opening cysteine and the closing phenylalanine or tryptophan. Each record gives: V gene, D gene, clone size, J gene, CDR3 protein, CDR3 DNA. The D gene is left open where the match is weak. Size is stated for part of the rows, as once, few or many counts, or as a class when the clone is expanded.

TRBV12-3/TRBV12-4	-	-	TRBJ2-2	CASSLARAGELFF	TGTGCCAGCAGTTTAGCCAGGGCCGGGGAGCTGTTTTTT
TRBV7-2	TRBD1	-	TRBJ1-6	CASSPGTGGNSPLHF	TGTGCCAGCAGCCCCGGGACAGGGGGGAATTCACCCCTCCACTTT
TRBV5-5	TRBD1	-	TRBJ1-2	CASSSGQGEHYGYTF	TGTGCCAGCAGCAGCGGACAGGGGGAACACTATGGCTACACCTTC
TRBV28	TRBD1	-	TRBJ2-5	CASKTFAGDREETQYF	TGTGCCAGCAAGACCTTCGCAGGGGACAGGGAAGAGACCCAGTACTTC
TRBV9	TRBD1	many	TRBJ1-1	CASSVGTGSNTEAFF	TGTGCCAGCAGCGTAGGGACAGGGTCAAACACTGAAGCTTTCTTT
TRBV9	-	-	TRBJ2-1	CASSVEGRGSYNEQFF	TGTGCCAGCAGCGTAGAGGGGCGGGGCTCCTACAATGAGCAGTTCTTC
TRBV27	-	-	TRBJ1-5	CASSLWALGGDSNQPQHF	TGTGCCAGCAGTTTATGGGCCCTCGGGGGAGATAGCAATCAGCCCCAGCATTTT
TRBV18	TRBD1	-	TRBJ1-2	CASSPNRGPNYGYTF	TGTGCCAGCTCACCGAACAGGGGGCCCAACTATGGCTACACCTTC
TRBV5-4	-	-	TRBJ2-5	CASSLGGISQETQYF	TGTGCCAGCAGCTTAGGGGGAATTTCCCAAGAGACCCAGTACTTC
TRBV5-1	TRBD1	once	TRBJ2-1	CASSVGQGSNEQFF	TGCGCCAGCTCCGTGGGACAGGGGTCCAATGAGCAGTTCTTC
TRBV2	-	-	TRBJ2-2	CASSEAGQNTGELFF	TGTGCCAGCAGTGAGGCAGGACAAAACACCGGGGAGCTGTTTTTT
TRBV25-1	TRBD1	few	TRBJ2-7	CASSDANRGSYEQYF	TGTGCCAGCAGTGACGCCAACAGGGGATCCTACGAGCAGTACTTC
TRBV9	TRBD1	-	TRBJ1-4	CASSEASGTGGEKLFF	TGTGCCAGCAGCGAAGCTTCCGGGACAGGGGGCGAAAAACTGTTTTTT
TRBV29-1	TRBD1	-	TRBJ1-1	CSVDKGANTEAFF	TGCAGCGTTGATAAGGGGGCGAACACTGAAGCTTTCTTT
TRBV19	-	-	TRBJ1-2	CASSISTEYGYTF	TGTGCCAGTAGTATTTCGACGGAGTATGGCTACACCTTC
TRBV11-2	TRBD1	-	TRBJ2-1	CASSHNRGTNNEQFF	TGTGCCAGCAGCCATAACAGGGGTACTAACAATGAGCAGTTCTTC
TRBV5-1	-	-	TRBJ2-6	CASSPLSGANVLTF	TGCGCCAGCAGTCCGCTATCTGGGGCCAACGTCCTGACTTTC
TRBV2	-	-	TRBJ2-3	CASREGAGGTLDFTDTQYF	TGTGCCAGCAGGGAGGGGGCAGGGGGAACGCTAGACTTCACAGATACGCAGTATTTT
TRBV7-2	TRBD2	-	TRBJ2-3	CATRRGGPTDTQYF	TGTGCCACCAGGCGGGGGGGCCCCACAGATACGCAGTATTTT
TRBV4-2	-	-	TRBJ1-2	CASSQGAWGYTF	TGTGCCAGCAGCCAGGGAGCGTGGGGCTACACCTTC
TRBV5-1	-	-	TRBJ2-1	CASSSTPRRNYNEQFF	TGCGCCAGCAGTTCAACCCCTCGGAGGAACTACAATGAGCAGTTCTTC
TRBV4-1	-	-	TRBJ1-5	CASSQDRTVYSNQPQHF	TGCGCCAGCAGCCAAGATAGGACAGTCTATAGCAATCAGCCCCAGCATTTT
TRBV20-1	-	few	TRBJ1-5	CSASPRGAQDQPQHF	TGCAGTGCTAGTCCCCGGGGGGCACAGGATCAGCCCCAGCATTTT
TRBV27	-	-	TRBJ1-6	CASSASVGSPLHF	TGTGCCAGCAGTGCCAGCGTGGGTTCACCCCTCCACTTT
TRBV12-5	-	-	TRBJ2-7	CASGLAGGYEQYF	TGTGCTAGTGGTTTGGCAGGAGGCTACGAGCAGTACTTC
TRBV2	TRBD1	few	TRBJ1-2	CASRQTGYYGYTF	TGTGCCAGCAGGCAGACAGGGTACTATGGCTACACCTTC
TRBV28	-	-	TRBJ2-1	CASSDWSRFGQFF	TGTGCCAGCAGCGACTGGTCGCGGTTTGGGCAGTTCTTC
TRBV30	TRBD1	-	TRBJ1-2	CAWSVPRGQGSYGYTF	TGTGCCTGGAGTGTCCCAAGGGGACAGGGGAGCTATGGCTACACCTTC
TRBV4-1	-	-	TRBJ2-5	CASSQDSRGRRETQYF	TGCGCCAGCAGCCAAGATAGTCGGGGGAGGCGAGAGACCCAGTACTTC
TRBV2	-	few	TRBJ2-7	CASNDRKLYEQYF	TGTGCCAGCAACGACAGAAAACTCTACGAGCAGTACTTC
TRBV7-2	-	-	TRBJ1-1	CASSLGGRVGNTEAFF	TGTGCCAGCAGCTTAGGTGGCAGGGTAGGGAACACTGAAGCTTTCTTT
TRBV30	-	-	TRBJ2-1	CAWSLSVSNEQFF	TGTGCCTGGAGCCTAAGTGTAAGCAATGAGCAGTTCTTC
TRBV19	TRBD1	-	TRBJ2-3	CASGRPGQGQDTQYF	TGTGCCAGTGGGAGGCCGGGACAGGGACAAGATACGCAGTATTTT
TRBV6-5	TRBD1	once	TRBJ2-5	CASRTTGSFQETQYF	TGTGCCAGCAGGACGACAGGGTCCTTCCAAGAGACCCAGTACTTC
TRBV5-1	-	-	TRBJ2-2	CASSLGQITGELFF	TGCGCCAGCAGCTTGGGGCAGATCACCGGGGAGCTGTTTTTT
TRBV4-3	-	-	TRBJ1-4	CASSQEYGQGREKLFF	TGCGCCAGCAGCCAAGAGTACGGGCAGGGTCGGGAAAAACTGTTTTTT
TRBV3-1/TRBV3-2	TRBD1	-	TRBJ2-6	CASSQDLLGGTGANVLTF	TGTGCCAGCAGCCAAGATCTCTTAGGGGGCACTGGGGCCAACGTCCTGACTTTC
TRBV6-2/TRBV6-3	-	-	TRBJ1-2	CASSYDNHYGYTF	TGTGCCAGCAGTTATGACAACCACTATGGCTACACCTTC
TRBV30	TRBD1	-	TRBJ2-1	CAWGGQGSYNEQFF	TGTGCCTGGGGGGGACAGGGAAGTTACAATGAGCAGTTCTTC
TRBV28	-	once	TRBJ2-7	CASGLSGLPYEQYF	TGTGCCAGCGGGTTGTCAGGGCTACCCTACGAGCAGTACTTC
TRBV28	TRBD1	-	TRBJ1-3	CASSLDRAGNTIYF	TGTGCCAGCAGTTTGGACAGGGCTGGAAACACCATATATTTT
TRBV5-4	TRBD1	-	TRBJ2-3	CASSTGTGDTDTQYF	TGTGCCAGCAGCACCGGGACAGGAGACACAGATACGCAGTATTTT
TRBV9	TRBD2	-	TRBJ2-4	CASSVEGSGRNIQYF	TGTGCCAGCAGCGTAGAGGGTAGCGGGAGAAACATTCAGTACTTC
TRBV5-6	TRBD1	-	TRBJ1-6	CASSPQGGSSSPLHF	TGTGCCAGCAGCCCGCAGGGGGGCTCGAGTTCACCCCTCCACTTT
TRBV2	TRBD1	-	TRBJ1-4	CASSTNRGSGEKLFF	TGTGCCAGCAGCACAAACAGGGGGAGTGGGGAAAAACTGTTTTTT
TRBV5-4	-	-	TRBJ1-1	CASSLGSATMNTEAFF	TGTGCCAGCAGCTTGGGCAGCGCCACTATGAACACTGAAGCTTTCTTT
TRBV30	-	-	TRBJ2-7	CAWSPPPGYSYEQYF	TGTGCCTGGAGCCCTCCTCCGGGTTATTCCTACGAGCAGTACTTC
TRBV7-2	TRBD2	once	TRBJ2-3	CASSLEGRGGLDTQYF	TGTGCCAGCAGCTTAGAGGGTCGGGGGGGCTTAGATACGCAGTATTTT
TRBV5-4	-	few	TRBJ1-5	CASSLGRGNQPQHF	TGTGCCAGCAGCTTGGGCAGGGGCAATCAGCCCCAGCATTTT
TRBV19	-	few	TRBJ1-1	CASQRGRVRGTEAFF	TGTGCCAGTCAACGGGGGAGGGTTAGGGGGACTGAAGCTTTCTTT
TRBV6-2/TRBV6-3	-	-	TRBJ1-1	CASSYSVGHLNTEAFF	TGTGCCAGCAGTTACTCCGTGGGACACCTGAACACTGAAGCTTTCTTT
TRBV10-3	TRBD1	-	TRBJ2-1	CAIRRTGTSYNEQFF	TGTGCCATCAGGCGGACAGGGACCTCCTACAATGAGCAGTTCTTC
TRBV29-1	-	-	TRBJ1-5	CSAQVSNQPQHF	TGCAGCGCACAGGTTAGCAATCAGCCCCAGCATTTT